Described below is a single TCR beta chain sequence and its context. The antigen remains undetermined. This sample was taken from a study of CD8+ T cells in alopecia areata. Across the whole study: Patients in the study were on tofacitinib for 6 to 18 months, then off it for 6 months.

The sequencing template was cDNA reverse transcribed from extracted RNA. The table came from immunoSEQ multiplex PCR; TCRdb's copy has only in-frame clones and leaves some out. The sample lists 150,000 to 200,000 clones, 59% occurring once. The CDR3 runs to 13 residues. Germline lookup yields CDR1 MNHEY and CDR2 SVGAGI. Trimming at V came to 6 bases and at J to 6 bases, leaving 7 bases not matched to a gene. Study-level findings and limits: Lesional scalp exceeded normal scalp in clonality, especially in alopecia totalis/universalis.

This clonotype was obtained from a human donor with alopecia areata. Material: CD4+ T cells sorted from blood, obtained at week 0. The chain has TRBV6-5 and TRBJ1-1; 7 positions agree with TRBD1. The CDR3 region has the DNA TGTGCCAGCAGGCCAACTACAGGGGCTGAAGCTTTCTTT. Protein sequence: CASRPTTGAEAFF.